Below, one TCR beta chain is given with its context. The sample is drawn from a study of control samples from healthy donors and cancer patients. Assay: immunoSEQ multiplex PCR; the TCRdb copy retains only in-frame clones and omits some. This table holds 98,000 or so clones, just under 85% found once. Input material: blood. The receptor was isolated from a young man in good health.

CDR3 in DNA: TGTGCCTGGAGTGTACTGGGGCAGGGAGTCACTGAAGCTTTCTTT. It specifies CAWSVLGQGVTEAFF. The chain carries TRBV30 and TRBJ1-1, with TRBD1 as a possible D gene (5 bases). The CDR3 has 15 amino acids. Germline V gene data show CDR1 as GTSNPN and CDR2 as SVGIG (reference sequence). V gave up 0 bases and J gave up 4 bases, with 15 bases separating them.